This is a list of T cell receptor beta chains from one sample in a study of control samples from healthy donors and cancer patients. The protocol was immunoSEQ multiplex PCR, while the TCRdb copy is restricted to in-frame clones and leaves out a portion. The table shows roughly 94,000 clones, with approximately 84% occurring only once. Sample: PBMCs. The source of these receptors is a man in his 70s with lung cancer. The CDR3 runs from the conserved cysteine through the conserved F or W. D genes are given only for firm matches. Clone size, where shown, is once, few, many, or a class for clones that have expanded.

d_call: NA
clone_size: once
v_call: TRBV11-3
j_call: TRBJ2-2
cdr3_aa: CASSPTSTGELFF
cdr3_nt: TGTGCCAGCAGCCCTACAAGCACCGGGGAGCTGTTTTTT

d_call: TRBD2
clone_size: NA
v_call: TRBV27
j_call: TRBJ2-5
cdr3_aa: CASSLWAAGAQETQYF
cdr3_nt: TGTGCCAGCAGTTTATGGGCAGCGGGGGCCCAGGAGACCCAGTACTTC

d_call: NA
clone_size: NA
v_call: TRBV11-3
j_call: TRBJ2-1
cdr3_aa: CASSSRAGPSNEQFF
cdr3_nt: TGTGCCAGCAGCTCCCGGGCCGGACCCTCCAATGAGCAGTTCTTC

d_call: NA
clone_size: NA
v_call: TRBV3-1/TRBV3-2
j_call: TRBJ1-2
cdr3_aa: CASSQGERGGYTF
cdr3_nt: TGTGCCAGCAGCCAAGGCGAGAGAGGAGGCTACACCTTC

d_call: TRBD2
clone_size: NA
v_call: TRBV6-6
j_call: TRBJ2-1
cdr3_aa: CATQRGVNEQFF
cdr3_nt: TGTGCCACCCAGCGGGGGGTTAATGAGCAGTTCTTC

d_call: TRBD1
clone_size: NA
v_call: TRBV7-3
j_call: TRBJ2-1
cdr3_aa: CASSLDRGLSNEQFF
cdr3_nt: TGTGCCAGCAGCCTTGACAGGGGTCTGAGCAATGAGCAGTTCTTC

d_call: NA
clone_size: few
v_call: TRBV6-2/TRBV6-3
j_call: TRBJ1-2
cdr3_aa: CASSPVVRLGYGYTF
cdr3_nt: TGTGCCAGCAGCCCCGTAGTGAGGCTTGGCTATGGCTACACCTTC

d_call: NA
clone_size: NA
v_call: TRBV6-6
j_call: TRBJ2-7
cdr3_aa: CASSTGYGDYEQYF
cdr3_nt: TGTGCCAGCAGTACAGGGTACGGGGACTACGAGCAGTACTTC

d_call: TRBD1
clone_size: NA
v_call: TRBV7-3
j_call: TRBJ2-2
cdr3_aa: CASSLTGAGELFF
cdr3_nt: TGTGCCAGCAGCCTGACAGGGGCCGGGGAGCTGTTTTTT

d_call: NA
clone_size: NA
v_call: TRBV9
j_call: TRBJ1-4
cdr3_aa: CASSVKTTNEKLFF
cdr3_nt: TGTGCCAGCAGCGTAAAGACGACTAATGAAAAACTGTTTTTT

d_call: NA
clone_size: NA
v_call: TRBV21-1
j_call: TRBJ1-4
cdr3_aa: CASSIRDSTTNEKLFF
cdr3_nt: TGTGCCAGCAGCATACGGGACAGTACAACTAATGAAAAACTGTTTTTT

d_call: TRBD1
clone_size: NA
v_call: TRBV2
j_call: TRBJ1-1
cdr3_aa: CASRARDSVNTEAFF
cdr3_nt: TGTGCCAGCAGAGCCCGGGACAGCGTGAACACTGAAGCTTTCTTT

d_call: NA
clone_size: NA
v_call: TRBV18
j_call: TRBJ1-2
cdr3_aa: CASSRDEGIDGYTF
cdr3_nt: TGTGCCAGCTCACGGGACGAGGGCATCGATGGCTACACCTTC

d_call: NA
clone_size: NA
v_call: TRBV5-1
j_call: TRBJ2-1
cdr3_aa: CASSLAPGAEQFF
cdr3_nt: TGCGCCAGCAGCTTGGCCCCAGGTGCTGAGCAGTTCTTC

d_call: TRBD2
clone_size: few
v_call: TRBV5-8
j_call: TRBJ2-3
cdr3_aa: CASSLDGGGLTDTQYF
cdr3_nt: TGTGCCAGCAGCTTGGACGGGGGGGGACTCACAGATACGCAGTATTTT

d_call: TRBD2
clone_size: NA
v_call: TRBV30
j_call: TRBJ2-1
cdr3_aa: CAWRGLAGGIPYNEQFF
cdr3_nt: TGTGCCTGGAGAGGACTAGCGGGTGGAATTCCCTACAATGAGCAGTTCTTC

d_call: NA
clone_size: NA
v_call: TRBV18
j_call: TRBJ2-3
cdr3_aa: CASSPQTSPDTQYF
cdr3_nt: TGTGCCAGCTCACCACAGACTAGTCCAGATACGCAGTATTTT

d_call: NA
clone_size: once
v_call: TRBV6-6
j_call: TRBJ2-2
cdr3_aa: CASTPRGTGELFF
cdr3_nt: TGTGCCAGCACCCCGAGGGGCACCGGGGAGCTGTTTTTT

d_call: NA
clone_size: NA
v_call: TRBV18
j_call: TRBJ1-1
cdr3_aa: CASSPPLGTLNTEAFF
cdr3_nt: TGTGCCAGCTCACCACCGCTCGGGACCCTGAACACTGAAGCTTTCTTT

d_call: TRBD1
clone_size: NA
v_call: TRBV27
j_call: TRBJ2-7
cdr3_aa: CASSSPWTGYEQYF
cdr3_nt: TGTGCCAGCAGTTCCCCCTGGACAGGGTACGAGCAGTACTTC

d_call: NA
clone_size: NA
v_call: TRBV6-5
j_call: TRBJ2-5
cdr3_aa: CASKRGRDQETQYF
cdr3_nt: TGTGCCAGCAAACGGGGCAGGGACCAAGAGACCCAGTACTTC

d_call: NA
clone_size: NA
v_call: TRBV6-5
j_call: TRBJ1-3
cdr3_aa: CASSYRGLNSGNTIYF
cdr3_nt: TGTGCCAGCAGTTACCGGGGACTTAACTCTGGAAACACCATATATTTT

d_call: TRBD2
clone_size: NA
v_call: TRBV7-3
j_call: TRBJ2-7
cdr3_aa: CASSQASGPPYEQYF
cdr3_nt: TGTGCCAGCAGCCAAGCTAGCGGGCCACCCTACGAGCAGTACTTC

d_call: TRBD2
clone_size: once
v_call: TRBV10-3
j_call: TRBJ2-3
cdr3_aa: CAISDQRGAPDTQYF
cdr3_nt: TGTGCCATCAGTGACCAGCGGGGGGCCCCAGATACGCAGTATTTT

d_call: NA
clone_size: NA
v_call: TRBV4-1
j_call: TRBJ2-3
cdr3_aa: CASSQDKGQLTDTQYF
cdr3_nt: TGCGCCAGCAGCCAAGATAAGGGGCAGCTTACAGATACGCAGTATTTT

d_call: TRBD2
clone_size: NA
v_call: TRBV6-1
j_call: TRBJ2-7
cdr3_aa: CASSEARLAGSSYEQYF
cdr3_nt: TGTGCCAGCAGTGAAGCGCGCCTAGCGGGGAGCTCCTACGAGCAGTACTTC

d_call: NA
clone_size: NA
v_call: TRBV5-1
j_call: TRBJ2-5
cdr3_aa: CASSLVAVQETQYF
cdr3_nt: TGCGCCAGCAGCTTGGTGGCAGTTCAAGAGACCCAGTACTTC

d_call: TRBD2
clone_size: NA
v_call: TRBV5-1
j_call: TRBJ2-2
cdr3_aa: CARSPSSGGAFGELFF
cdr3_nt: TGCGCCCGCAGCCCAAGTAGCGGGGGGGCCTTCGGGGAGCTGTTTTTT

d_call: TRBD1
clone_size: NA
v_call: TRBV19
j_call: TRBJ1-2
cdr3_aa: CASSITGAANYGYTF
cdr3_nt: TGTGCCAGTAGTATTACAGGGGCAGCTAACTATGGCTACACCTTC

d_call: TRBD2
clone_size: once
v_call: TRBV9
j_call: TRBJ2-3
cdr3_aa: CASSVGGGTNTDTQYF
cdr3_nt: TGTGCCAGCAGCGTAGGCGGGGGGACAAATACAGATACGCAGTATTTT

d_call: TRBD2
clone_size: NA
v_call: TRBV6-2/TRBV6-3
j_call: TRBJ2-3
cdr3_aa: CASSYWLADDTQYF
cdr3_nt: TGTGCCAGCAGTTATTGGCTAGCGGATGATACGCAGTATTTT

d_call: NA
clone_size: NA
v_call: TRBV28
j_call: TRBJ1-4
cdr3_aa: CASNPGGNNEKLFF
cdr3_nt: TGTGCCAGCAATCCGGGAGGAAACAATGAAAAACTGTTTTTT

d_call: TRBD2
clone_size: once
v_call: TRBV19
j_call: TRBJ2-2
cdr3_aa: CASSIHFRLAGVVTGELFF
cdr3_nt: TGTGCCAGTAGTATCCACTTCAGACTAGCGGGGGTTGTCACCGGGGAGCTGTTTTTT

d_call: TRBD1
clone_size: few
v_call: TRBV24-1
j_call: TRBJ2-6
cdr3_aa: CATSDTGQGPAHVLTF
cdr3_nt: TGTGCCACCAGTGATACCGGACAGGGACCTGCCCACGTCCTGACTTTC

d_call: NA
clone_size: few
v_call: TRBV6-5
j_call: TRBJ2-7
cdr3_aa: CASSPAQGPYEQYF
cdr3_nt: TGTGCCAGCAGTCCCGCCCAGGGCCCCTACGAGCAGTACTTC

d_call: NA
clone_size: NA
v_call: TRBV2
j_call: TRBJ1-2
cdr3_aa: CASSAGTNYGYTF
cdr3_nt: TGTGCCAGCAGTGCGGGGACGAACTATGGCTACACCTTC

d_call: NA
clone_size: once
v_call: TRBV25-1
j_call: TRBJ2-3
cdr3_aa: CASSDPREVADTQYF
cdr3_nt: TGTGCCAGCAGTGACCCCCGTGAAGTCGCAGATACGCAGTATTTT

d_call: NA
clone_size: NA
v_call: TRBV14
j_call: TRBJ2-2
cdr3_aa: CASSQDLRAVRTGELFF
cdr3_nt: TGTGCCAGCAGCCAAGATCTGCGGGCGGTCCGGACCGGGGAGCTGTTTTTT

d_call: TRBD1
clone_size: NA
v_call: TRBV7-2
j_call: TRBJ2-5
cdr3_aa: CASSLGQGKGETQYF
cdr3_nt: TGTGCCAGCAGCTTAGGACAGGGGAAAGGAGAGACCCAGTACTTC

d_call: TRBD1
clone_size: NA
v_call: TRBV19
j_call: TRBJ1-1
cdr3_aa: CASSTRQGVKAFF
cdr3_nt: TGTGCCAGTAGTACCCGACAGGGTGTCAAAGCTTTCTTT

d_call: NA
clone_size: NA
v_call: TRBV19
j_call: TRBJ1-4
cdr3_aa: CASSIPPWRPSGEKLFF
cdr3_nt: TGTGCCAGTAGTATACCCCCCTGGCGCCCCTCCGGAGAAAAACTGTTTTTT

d_call: NA
clone_size: NA
v_call: TRBV19
j_call: TRBJ2-7
cdr3_aa: CASSGNSYEQYF
cdr3_nt: TGTGCCAGTAGTGGGAACTCCTACGAGCAGTACTTC

d_call: TRBD1
clone_size: NA
v_call: TRBV7-9
j_call: TRBJ1-6
cdr3_aa: CASSPGTGYSPLHF
cdr3_nt: TGTGCCAGCAGCCCAGGGACAGGGTACTCACCCCTCCACTTT

d_call: NA
clone_size: NA
v_call: TRBV12-3/TRBV12-4
j_call: TRBJ2-7
cdr3_aa: CASSLHGYEQYF
cdr3_nt: TGTGCCAGCAGTTTACACGGCTACGAGCAGTACTTC

d_call: NA
clone_size: NA
v_call: TRBV7-9
j_call: TRBJ2-7
cdr3_aa: CASSLGEGVSKYF
cdr3_nt: TGTGCCAGCAGCTTAGGAGAGGGGGTCAGCAAGTACTTC

d_call: TRBD1
clone_size: NA
v_call: TRBV5-1
j_call: TRBJ1-1
cdr3_aa: CASSKQGAEAFF
cdr3_nt: TGCGCCAGCAGCAAACAGGGGGCTGAAGCTTTCTTT

d_call: NA
clone_size: few
v_call: TRBV7-9
j_call: TRBJ2-7
cdr3_aa: CASSLVGIEQYF
cdr3_nt: TGTGCCAGCAGCTTAGTCGGGATCGAGCAGTACTTC

d_call: NA
clone_size: NA
v_call: TRBV30
j_call: TRBJ1-5
cdr3_aa: CAWSVQGGNQPQHF
cdr3_nt: TGTGCCTGGAGTGTACAGGGAGGCAATCAGCCCCAGCATTTT

d_call: NA
clone_size: NA
v_call: TRBV19
j_call: TRBJ2-7
cdr3_aa: CASTPRGSNEQYF
cdr3_nt: TGTGCCAGTACCCCTAGGGGGTCCAACGAGCAGTACTTC

d_call: TRBD1
clone_size: NA
v_call: TRBV6-2/TRBV6-3
j_call: TRBJ1-5
cdr3_aa: CASSVAAGGNQPQHF
cdr3_nt: TGTGCCAGCAGTGTTGCCGCAGGGGGAAATCAGCCCCAGCATTTT

d_call: NA
clone_size: NA
v_call: TRBV23-1
j_call: TRBJ2-7
cdr3_aa: CGPFGESLYEQYF
cdr3_nt: TGCGGACCATTTGGGGAATCCCTATACGAGCAGTACTTC

d_call: NA
clone_size: NA
v_call: TRBV2
j_call: TRBJ1-2
cdr3_aa: CASSALVSRGGGYTF
cdr3_nt: TGTGCCAGCAGTGCTCTTGTATCTCGGGGCGGTGGCTACACCTTC

d_call: NA
clone_size: NA
v_call: TRBV6-1
j_call: TRBJ2-1
cdr3_aa: CASSEASLGEQFF
cdr3_nt: TGTGCCAGCAGTGAAGCAAGTCTTGGGGAGCAGTTCTTC

d_call: TRBD1
clone_size: NA
v_call: TRBV15
j_call: TRBJ2-5
cdr3_aa: CATSRVPGGRETQYF
cdr3_nt: TGTGCCACCAGCAGAGTCCCAGGGGGCCGTGAGACCCAGTACTTC